This TCR beta chain comes out of a study of shared T cell receptors in the human thymus. Assay used: immunoSEQ multiplex PCR; TCRdb lists only in-frame clones, some missing. The sample consists of about 730,000 clones, approximately 85% of them appearing once. CDR1 and CDR2 from the germline V gene are LNHNV and YYDKDF (reference sequence). The ends lost 4 bases at V and 3 bases at J; junction bases unmatched: 4. This CDR3 spans 15 amino acids. The same data also contributed to another study, on human thymus T cells. From that paper: Donors were healthy Finnish infants having corrective surgery for congenital heart defects. Thymic tissue was derived from resections collected during corrective heart surgery. V and J genes seemed to be used with bias in thymic and blood repertoires.

The chain carries TRBV15 and TRBJ1-5, with 9 bases lining up with TRBD1. This TCR was recovered from a girl under three years old with a congenital heart defect. The sequenced material came from thymocytes. CDR3 in DNA: TGTGCCACCAGCACGGGACAGGGAATCAATCAGCCCCAGCATTTT. Its translation: CATSTGQGINQPQHF.